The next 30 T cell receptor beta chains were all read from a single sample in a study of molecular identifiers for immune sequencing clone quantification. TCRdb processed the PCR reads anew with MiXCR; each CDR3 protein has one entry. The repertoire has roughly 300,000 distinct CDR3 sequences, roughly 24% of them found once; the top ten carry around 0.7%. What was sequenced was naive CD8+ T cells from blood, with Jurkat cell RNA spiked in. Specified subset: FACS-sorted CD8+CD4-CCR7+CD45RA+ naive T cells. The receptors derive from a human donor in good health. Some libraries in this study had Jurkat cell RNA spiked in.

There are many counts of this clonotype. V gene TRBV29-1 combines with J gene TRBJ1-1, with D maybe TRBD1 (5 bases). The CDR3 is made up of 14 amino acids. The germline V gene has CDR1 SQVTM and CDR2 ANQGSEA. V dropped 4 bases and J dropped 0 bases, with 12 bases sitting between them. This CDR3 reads CSVVPDILNTEAFF. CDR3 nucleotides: TGCAGCGTTGTACCGGACATTTTGAACACTGAAGCTTTCTTT.

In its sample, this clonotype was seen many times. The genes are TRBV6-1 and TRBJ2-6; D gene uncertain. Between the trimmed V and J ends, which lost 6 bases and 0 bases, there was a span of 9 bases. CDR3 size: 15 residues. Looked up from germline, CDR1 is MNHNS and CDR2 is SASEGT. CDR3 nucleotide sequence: TGTGCCAGCAGCGTCAGTAGCTCTGGGGCCAACGTCCTGACTTTC. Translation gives CASSVSSSGANVLTF.

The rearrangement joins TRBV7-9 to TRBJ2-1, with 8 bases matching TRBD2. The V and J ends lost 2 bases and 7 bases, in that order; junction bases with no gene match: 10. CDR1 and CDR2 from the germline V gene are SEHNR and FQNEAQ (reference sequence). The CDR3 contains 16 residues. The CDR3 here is CASSLSLGGGKNEQFF. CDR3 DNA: TGTGCCAGCAGCTTAAGTCTTGGCGGGGGGAAGAATGAGCAGTTCTTC.

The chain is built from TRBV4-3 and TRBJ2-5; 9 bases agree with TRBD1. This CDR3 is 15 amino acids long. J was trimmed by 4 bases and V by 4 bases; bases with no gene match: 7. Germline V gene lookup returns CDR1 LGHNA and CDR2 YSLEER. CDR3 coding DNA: TGCGCCAGCAGCCGCGGAACAGGGGGCAGAGAGACCCAGTACTTC. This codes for CASSRGTGGRETQYF.

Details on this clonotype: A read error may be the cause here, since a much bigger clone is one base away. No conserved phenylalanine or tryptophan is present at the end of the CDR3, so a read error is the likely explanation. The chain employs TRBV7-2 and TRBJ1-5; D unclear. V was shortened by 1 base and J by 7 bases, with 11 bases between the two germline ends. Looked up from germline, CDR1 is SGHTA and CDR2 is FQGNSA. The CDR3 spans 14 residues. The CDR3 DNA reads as TGTGCCAGCAGCTTAGGGGGTTCCGACCAGCCCCAGCATCTT. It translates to CASSLGGSDQPQHL.

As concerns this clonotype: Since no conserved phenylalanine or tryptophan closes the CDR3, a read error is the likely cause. The CDR3 spells CASSGGTSGDVKDTQYL. CDR3 coding DNA: TGTGCCAGCAGTGGCGGGACTAGCGGGGACGTCAAGGATACGCAGTATCTT. The chain links TRBV12-3 or TRBV12-4 to TRBJ2-3, with 13 bases identical to TRBD2. This CDR3 is 17 amino acids long. With V trimmed by 5 bases and J by 6 bases, 11 bases remained unmatched.

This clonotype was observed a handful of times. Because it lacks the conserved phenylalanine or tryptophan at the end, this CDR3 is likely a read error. CDR3 sequence reads: CASSLTWDRKSGNTIYS. DNA of the CDR3: TGCGCCAGCAGCTTAACCTGGGACAGAAAGTCTGGAAACACCATATATTCT. The V and J genes are TRBV5-1 and TRBJ1-3; 7 bases fit TRBD1. Germline V gene data show CDR1 as SGHRS and CDR2 as YFSETQ. CDR3 length equals 17 residues. V was pared by 2 bases and J by 1 base, with 9 bases of the junction left unmatched.

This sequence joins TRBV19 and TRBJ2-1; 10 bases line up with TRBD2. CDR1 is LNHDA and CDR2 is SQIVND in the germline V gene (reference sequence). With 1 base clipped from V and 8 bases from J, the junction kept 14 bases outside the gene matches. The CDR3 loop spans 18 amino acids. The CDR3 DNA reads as TGTGCCAGTAGTATAGGTGGGGGGGCTAGCGGGAGAGTCGATGAGCAGTTCTTC. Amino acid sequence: CASSIGGGASGRVDEQFF.

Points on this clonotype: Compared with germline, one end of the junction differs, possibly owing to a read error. CDR3 nucleotide sequence: TGTGCCAGCAGCTCAGGGGTAGGCAATGAGCAGATCTTC. Residues: CASSSGVGNEQIF. This chain uses TRBV7-9 with TRBJ2-1; weak D call: TRBD1 (6 bases). The CDR3 loop spans 13 amino acids. Germline CDR1 reads SEHNR; CDR2 reads FQNEAQ (reference sequence). The full variable domain, with the rest looked up from reference TRBV7-9 and TRBJ2-1, is DTGVSQNPRHKITKRGQNVTFRCDPISEHNRLYWYRQTLGQGPEFLTYFQNEAQLEKSRLLSDRFSAERPKGSFSTLEIQRTEQGDSAMYLCASSSGVGNEQIFGPGTRLTVL.

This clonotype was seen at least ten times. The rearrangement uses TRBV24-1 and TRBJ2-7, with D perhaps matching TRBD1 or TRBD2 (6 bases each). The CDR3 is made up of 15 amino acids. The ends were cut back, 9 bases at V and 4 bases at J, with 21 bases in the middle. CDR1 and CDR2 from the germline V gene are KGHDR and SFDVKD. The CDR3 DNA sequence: TGTGCCACCGGGGGGCCGGGGCCCTTGGGATACGAGCAGTACTTC. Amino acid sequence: CATGGPGPLGYEQYF.

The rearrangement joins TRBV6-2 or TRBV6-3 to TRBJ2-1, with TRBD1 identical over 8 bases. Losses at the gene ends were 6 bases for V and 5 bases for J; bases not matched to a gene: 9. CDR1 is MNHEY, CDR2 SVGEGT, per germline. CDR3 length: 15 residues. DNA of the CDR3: TGTGCCAGCAGGGCGGTGGGGACAGGACACAATGAGCAGTTCTTC. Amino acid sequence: CASRAVGTGHNEQFF.

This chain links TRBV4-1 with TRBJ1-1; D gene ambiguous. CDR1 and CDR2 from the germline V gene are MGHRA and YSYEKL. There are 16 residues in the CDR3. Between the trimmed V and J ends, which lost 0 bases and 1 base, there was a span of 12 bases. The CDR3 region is CASSQDPHSGNTEAFF. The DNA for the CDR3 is TGCGCCAGCAGCCAAGATCCCCACTCGGGGAACACTGAAGCTTTCTTT.

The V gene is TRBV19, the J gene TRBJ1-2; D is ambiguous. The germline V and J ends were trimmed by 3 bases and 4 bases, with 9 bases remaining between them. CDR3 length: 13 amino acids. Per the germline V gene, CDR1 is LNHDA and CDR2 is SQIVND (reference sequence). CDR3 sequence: CASSMSAGYGYTF. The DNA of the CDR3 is TGTGCCAGTAGTATGTCGGCTGGCTATGGCTACACCTTC.

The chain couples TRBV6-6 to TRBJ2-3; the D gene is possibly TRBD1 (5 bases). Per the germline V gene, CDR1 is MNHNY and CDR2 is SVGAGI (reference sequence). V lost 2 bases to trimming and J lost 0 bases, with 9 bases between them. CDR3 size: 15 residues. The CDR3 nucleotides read TGTGCCAGCAGTTACGGGGCGACTAGCACAGATACGCAGTATTTT. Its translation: CASSYGATSTDTQYF.

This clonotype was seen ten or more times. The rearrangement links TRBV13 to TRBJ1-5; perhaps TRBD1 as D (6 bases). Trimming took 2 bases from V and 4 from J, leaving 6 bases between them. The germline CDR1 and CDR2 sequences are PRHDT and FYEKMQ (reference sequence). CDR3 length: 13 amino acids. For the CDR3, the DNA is TGTGCCAGCAGCTTAACAGGGAATCAGCCCCAGCATTTT. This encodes CASSLTGNQPQHF.

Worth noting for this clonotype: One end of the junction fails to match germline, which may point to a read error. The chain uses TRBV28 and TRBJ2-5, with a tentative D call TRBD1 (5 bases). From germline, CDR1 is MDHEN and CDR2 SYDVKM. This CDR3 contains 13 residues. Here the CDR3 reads CASSLTGQETPSF. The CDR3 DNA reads TGTGCCAGCAGTCTCACAGGACAAGAGACCCCGTCCTTC.

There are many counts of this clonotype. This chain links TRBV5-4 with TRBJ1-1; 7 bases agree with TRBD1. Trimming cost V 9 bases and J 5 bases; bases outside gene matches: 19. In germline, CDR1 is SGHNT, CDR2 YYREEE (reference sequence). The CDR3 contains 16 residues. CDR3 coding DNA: TGTGCCACCGAAGTAGAGACAGGGCCGGGGGGGACTGAAGCTTTCTTT. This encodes CATEVETGPGGTEAFF.

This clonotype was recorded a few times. This CDR3 reads CASSQGGTPSTDTQYF. The CDR3 DNA sequence: TGCGCCAGCAGCCAAGGCGGGACACCTAGCACAGATACGCAGTATTTT. This rearrangement joins TRBV4-1 to TRBJ2-3; either TRBD1 or TRBD2 may fit D (6 bases each). The CDR3 runs to 16 residues. The germline V gene encodes CDR1 MGHRA and CDR2 YSYEKL. Trimming removed 1 base at V and 0 bases at J, with 11 bases between.

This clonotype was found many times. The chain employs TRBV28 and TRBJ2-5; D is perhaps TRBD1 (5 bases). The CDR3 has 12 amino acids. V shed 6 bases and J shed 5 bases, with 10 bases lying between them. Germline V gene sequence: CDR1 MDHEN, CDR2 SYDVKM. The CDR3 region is CASRVGLETQYF. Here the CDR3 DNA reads TGTGCCAGCAGAGTGGGGCTGGAGACCCAGTACTTC.

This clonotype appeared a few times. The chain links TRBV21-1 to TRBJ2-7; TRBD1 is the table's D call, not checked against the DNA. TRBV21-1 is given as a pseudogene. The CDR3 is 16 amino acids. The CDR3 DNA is TGTGCCAGCAGCAAAGCGCAGACAGGGGGCTACTACGAGCAGTACTTC. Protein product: CASSKAQTGGYYEQYF.

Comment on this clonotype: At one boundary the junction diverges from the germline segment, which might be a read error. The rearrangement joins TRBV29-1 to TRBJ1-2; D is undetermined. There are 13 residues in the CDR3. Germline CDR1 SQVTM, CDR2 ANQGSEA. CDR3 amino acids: CSVEFPGGYDYTF. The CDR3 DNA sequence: TGCAGCGTTGAGTTCCCAGGAGGCTATGACTACACCTTC.

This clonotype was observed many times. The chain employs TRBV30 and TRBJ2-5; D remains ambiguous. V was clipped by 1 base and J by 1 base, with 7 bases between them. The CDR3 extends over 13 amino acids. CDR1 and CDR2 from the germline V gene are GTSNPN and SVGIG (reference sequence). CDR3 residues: CAWSGPIQETQYF. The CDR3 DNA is TGTGCCTGGAGTGGACCAATCCAAGAGACCCAGTACTTC.

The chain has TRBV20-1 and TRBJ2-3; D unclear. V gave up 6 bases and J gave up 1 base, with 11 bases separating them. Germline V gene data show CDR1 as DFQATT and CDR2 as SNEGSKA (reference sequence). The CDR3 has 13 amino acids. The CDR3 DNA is TGCAGTGCGGAAGTGTGGGGCACAGATACGCAGTATTTT. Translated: CSAEVWGTDTQYF.

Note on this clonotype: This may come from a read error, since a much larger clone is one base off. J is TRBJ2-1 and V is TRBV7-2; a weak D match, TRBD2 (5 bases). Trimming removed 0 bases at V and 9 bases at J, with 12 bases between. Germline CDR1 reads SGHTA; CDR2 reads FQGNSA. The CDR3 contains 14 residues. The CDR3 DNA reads TGTGCCAGCAGCTTAGCCGGGATAGGGTTTGAGCAGTTCTTC. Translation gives CASSLAGIGFEQFF.

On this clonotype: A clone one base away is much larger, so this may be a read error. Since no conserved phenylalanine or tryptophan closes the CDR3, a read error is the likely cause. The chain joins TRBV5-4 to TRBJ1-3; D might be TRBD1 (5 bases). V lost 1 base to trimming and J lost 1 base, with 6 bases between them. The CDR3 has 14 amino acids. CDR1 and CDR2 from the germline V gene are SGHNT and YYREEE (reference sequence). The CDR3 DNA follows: TGTGCCAGCAGCTTGCAGGGATCTGGAAACACCATATATTCT. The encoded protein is CASSLQGSGNTIYS.

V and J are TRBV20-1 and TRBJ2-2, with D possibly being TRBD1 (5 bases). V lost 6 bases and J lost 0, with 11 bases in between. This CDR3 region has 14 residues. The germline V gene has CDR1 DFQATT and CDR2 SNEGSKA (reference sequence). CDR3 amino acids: CSAHSTANTGELFF. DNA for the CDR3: TGCAGTGCCCACTCGACAGCGAACACCGGGGAGCTGTTTTTT.

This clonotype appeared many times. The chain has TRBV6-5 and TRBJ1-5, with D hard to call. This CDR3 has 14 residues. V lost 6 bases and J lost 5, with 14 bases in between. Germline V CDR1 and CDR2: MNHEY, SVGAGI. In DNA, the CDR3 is TGTGCCAGCAGCTCAACCACATCTGATCAGCCCCAGCATTTT. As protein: CASSSTTSDQPQHF.

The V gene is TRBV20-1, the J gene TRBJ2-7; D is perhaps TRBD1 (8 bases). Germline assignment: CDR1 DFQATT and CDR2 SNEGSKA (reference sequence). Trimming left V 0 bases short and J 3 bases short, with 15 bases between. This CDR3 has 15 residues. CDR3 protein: CSARDQGGTGYEQYF. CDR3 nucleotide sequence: TGCAGTGCTAGAGATCAGGGGGGGACAGGCTACGAGCAGTACTTC.

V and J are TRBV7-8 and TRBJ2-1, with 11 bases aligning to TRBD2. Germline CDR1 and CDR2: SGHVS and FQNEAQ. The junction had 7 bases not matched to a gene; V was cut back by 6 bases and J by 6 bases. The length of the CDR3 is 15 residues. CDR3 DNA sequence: TGTGCCAGCAGAGCGACTAGCGGGGCTAGCAATGAGCAGTTCTTC. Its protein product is CASRATSGASNEQFF.

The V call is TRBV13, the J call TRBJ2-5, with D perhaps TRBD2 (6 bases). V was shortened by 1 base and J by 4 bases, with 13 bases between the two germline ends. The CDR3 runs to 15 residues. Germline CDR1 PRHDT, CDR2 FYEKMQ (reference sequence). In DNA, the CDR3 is TGTGCCAGCAGCTTAGCGGGAGAAGGGAGAGAGACCCAGTACTTC. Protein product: CASSLAGEGRETQYF.